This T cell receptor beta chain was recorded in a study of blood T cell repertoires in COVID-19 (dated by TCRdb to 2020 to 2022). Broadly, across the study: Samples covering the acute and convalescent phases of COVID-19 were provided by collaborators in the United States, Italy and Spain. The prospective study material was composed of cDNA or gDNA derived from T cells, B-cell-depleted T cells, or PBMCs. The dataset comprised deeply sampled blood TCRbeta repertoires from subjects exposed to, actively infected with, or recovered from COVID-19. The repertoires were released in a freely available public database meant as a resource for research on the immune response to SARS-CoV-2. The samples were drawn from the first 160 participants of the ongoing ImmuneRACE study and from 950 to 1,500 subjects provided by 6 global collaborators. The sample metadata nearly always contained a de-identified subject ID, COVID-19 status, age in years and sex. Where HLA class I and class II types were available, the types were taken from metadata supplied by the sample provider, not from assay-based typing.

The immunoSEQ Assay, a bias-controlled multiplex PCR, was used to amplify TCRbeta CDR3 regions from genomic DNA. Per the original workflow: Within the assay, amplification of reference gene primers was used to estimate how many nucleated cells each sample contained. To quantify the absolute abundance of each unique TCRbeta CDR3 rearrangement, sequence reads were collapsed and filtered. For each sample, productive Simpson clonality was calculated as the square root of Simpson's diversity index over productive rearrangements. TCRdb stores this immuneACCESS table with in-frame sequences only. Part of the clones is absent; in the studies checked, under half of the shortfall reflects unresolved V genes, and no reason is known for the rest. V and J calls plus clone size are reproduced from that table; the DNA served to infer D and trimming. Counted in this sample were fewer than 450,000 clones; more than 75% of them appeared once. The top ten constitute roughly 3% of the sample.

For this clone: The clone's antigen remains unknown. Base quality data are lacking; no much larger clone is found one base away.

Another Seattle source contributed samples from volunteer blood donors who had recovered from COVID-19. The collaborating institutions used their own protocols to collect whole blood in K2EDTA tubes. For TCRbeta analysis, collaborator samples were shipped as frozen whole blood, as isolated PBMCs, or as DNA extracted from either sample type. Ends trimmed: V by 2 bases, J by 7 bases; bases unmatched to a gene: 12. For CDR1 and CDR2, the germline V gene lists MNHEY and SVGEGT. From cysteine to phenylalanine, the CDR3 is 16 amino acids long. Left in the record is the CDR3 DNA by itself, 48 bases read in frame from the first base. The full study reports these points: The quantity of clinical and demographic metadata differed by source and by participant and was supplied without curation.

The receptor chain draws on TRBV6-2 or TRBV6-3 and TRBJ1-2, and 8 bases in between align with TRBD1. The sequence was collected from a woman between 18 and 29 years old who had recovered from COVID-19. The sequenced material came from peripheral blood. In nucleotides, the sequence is TGTGCCAGCAGTTACGCCCCCTGGACAGGGTCGAGTGGCTACACCTTC. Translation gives CASSYAPWTGSSGYTF.